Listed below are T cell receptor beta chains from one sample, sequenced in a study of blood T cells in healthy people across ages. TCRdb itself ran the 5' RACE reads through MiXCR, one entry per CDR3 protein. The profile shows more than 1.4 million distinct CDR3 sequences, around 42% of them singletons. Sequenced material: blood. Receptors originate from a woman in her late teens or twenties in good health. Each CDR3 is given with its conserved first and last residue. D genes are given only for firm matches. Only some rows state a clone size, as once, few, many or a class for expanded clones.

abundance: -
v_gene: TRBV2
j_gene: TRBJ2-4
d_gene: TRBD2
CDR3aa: CASLAGVLEQYF
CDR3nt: TGTGCCAGCCTAGCGGGGGTTTTGGAGCAGTACTTC

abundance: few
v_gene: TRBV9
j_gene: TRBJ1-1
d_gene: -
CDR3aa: CASSDRVDTEAFF
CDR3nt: TGTGCCAGCAGCGACCGGGTCGACACTGAAGCTTTCTTT

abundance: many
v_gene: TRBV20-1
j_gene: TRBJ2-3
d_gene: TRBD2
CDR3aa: CSALAGGRADTQYF
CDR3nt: TGCAGTGCTTTAGCGGGGGGGAGGGCAGATACGCAGTATTTT

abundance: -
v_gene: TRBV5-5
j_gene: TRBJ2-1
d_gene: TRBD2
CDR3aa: CASSLAGSGRANEQFF
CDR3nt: TGTGCCAGCAGCTTGGCGGGCAGCGGGAGGGCCAATGAGCAGTTCTTC

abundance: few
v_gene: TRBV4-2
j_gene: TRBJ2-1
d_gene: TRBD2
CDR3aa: CASSQEGAGVYNEQFF
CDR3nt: TGTGCCAGCAGCCAAGAAGGGGCGGGAGTCTACAATGAGCAGTTCTTC

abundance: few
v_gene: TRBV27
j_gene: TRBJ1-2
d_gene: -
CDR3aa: CASSPYLQDGEGYTF
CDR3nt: TGTGCCAGCAGTCCCTATCTACAGGACGGAGAGGGCTACACCTTC

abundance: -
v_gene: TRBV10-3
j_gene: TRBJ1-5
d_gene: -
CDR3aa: CAISVEGTGNQPQHF
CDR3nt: TGTGCCATCAGTGTGGAGGGTACGGGCAATCAGCCCCAGCATTTT

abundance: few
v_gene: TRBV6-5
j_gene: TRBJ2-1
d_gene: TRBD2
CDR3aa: CASSYLGLAGEVEQFF
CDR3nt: TGTGCCAGCAGTTATCTGGGACTAGCGGGAGAGGTTGAGCAGTTCTTC

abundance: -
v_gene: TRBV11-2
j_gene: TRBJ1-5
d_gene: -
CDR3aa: CASSLHRGSNQPQHF
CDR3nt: TGTGCCAGCAGCCTCCACCGAGGGAGCAATCAGCCCCAGCATTTT

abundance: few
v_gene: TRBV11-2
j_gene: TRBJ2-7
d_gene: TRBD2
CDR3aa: CASSAGLAEMSRSYEQYF
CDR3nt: TGTGCCAGCAGCGCCGGACTAGCGGAGATGTCTCGCTCCTACGAGCAGTACTTC

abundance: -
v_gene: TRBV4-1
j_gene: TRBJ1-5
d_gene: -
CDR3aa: CASSQFPTPISGDQPQHF
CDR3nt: TGCGCCAGCAGCCAGTTTCCGACCCCGATTTCGGGCGATCAGCCCCAGCATTTT

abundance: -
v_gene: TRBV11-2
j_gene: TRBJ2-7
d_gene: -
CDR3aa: CASSPPGGRDRNEQYF
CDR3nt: TGTGCCAGCAGCCCACCCGGGGGACGGGATAGAAACGAGCAGTACTTC

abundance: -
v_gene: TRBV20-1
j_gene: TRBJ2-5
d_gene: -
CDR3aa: CSAKSVGGMGGITQYF
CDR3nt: TGCAGTGCTAAATCAGTAGGGGGAATGGGGGGGATAACCCAGTACTTC

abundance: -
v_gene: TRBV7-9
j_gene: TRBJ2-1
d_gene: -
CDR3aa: CASSLVVGETQFF
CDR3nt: TGTGCCAGCAGCTTAGTGGTGGGAGAGACCCAGTTCTTC

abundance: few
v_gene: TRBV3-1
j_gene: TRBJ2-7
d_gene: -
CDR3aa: CASSPSLASEQYF
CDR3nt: TGTGCCAGCAGCCCCTCCTTAGCTTCCGAGCAGTACTTC

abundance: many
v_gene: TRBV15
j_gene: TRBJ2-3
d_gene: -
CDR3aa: CATSRVKTGTDTQYF
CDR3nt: TGTGCCACCAGCAGAGTAAAAACCGGCACAGATACGCAGTATTTT

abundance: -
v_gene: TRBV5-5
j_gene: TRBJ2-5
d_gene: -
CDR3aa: CASSPRQTQGETQYF
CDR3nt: TGTGCCAGCAGCCCCCGACAGACCCAGGGTGAGACCCAGTACTTC

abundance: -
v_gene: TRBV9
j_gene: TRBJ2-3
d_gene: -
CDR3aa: CASSRRGGDGTDTQYF
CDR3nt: TGTGCCAGCAGCCGCCGTGGGGGAGACGGCACAGATACGCAGTATTTT

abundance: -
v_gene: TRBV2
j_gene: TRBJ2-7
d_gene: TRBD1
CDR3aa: CASSEDRGPYEQYF
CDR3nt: TGTGCCAGCAGTGAAGACAGGGGGCCTTACGAGCAGTACTTC

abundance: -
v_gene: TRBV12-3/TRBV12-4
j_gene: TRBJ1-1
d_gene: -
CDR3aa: CASSLAAMRTEAFF
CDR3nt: TGTGCCAGCAGTTTAGCGGCTATGAGGACTGAAGCTTTCTTT

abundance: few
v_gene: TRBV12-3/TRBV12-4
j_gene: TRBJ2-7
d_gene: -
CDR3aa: CASSSARGSYEQYF
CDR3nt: TGTGCCAGCAGTTCGGCGAGAGGGTCCTACGAGCAGTACTTC

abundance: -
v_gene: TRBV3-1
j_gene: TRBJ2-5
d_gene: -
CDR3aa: CASSRGDGWEQYF
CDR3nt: TGTGCCAGCAGCCGAGGGGACGGGTGGGAGCAGTACTTC

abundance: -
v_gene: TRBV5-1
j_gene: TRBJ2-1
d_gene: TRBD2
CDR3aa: CASSLVLAGFGNEQFF
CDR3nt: TGCGCCAGCAGCTTGGTCCTAGCGGGGTTTGGCAATGAGCAGTTCTTC

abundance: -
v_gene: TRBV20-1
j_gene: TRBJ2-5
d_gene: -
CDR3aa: CSARGVGGAQETQYF
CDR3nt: TGCAGTGCTAGGGGGGTAGGGGGGGCTCAAGAGACCCAGTACTTC

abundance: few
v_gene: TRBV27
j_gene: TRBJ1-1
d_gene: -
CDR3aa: CASSSAPRGLNTEAFF
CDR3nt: TGTGCCAGCAGTTCGGCGCCGCGGGGCCTAAACACTGAAGCTTTCTTT

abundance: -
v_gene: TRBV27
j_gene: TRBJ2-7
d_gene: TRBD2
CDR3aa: CASSPGAGYNEQYF
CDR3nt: TGTGCCAGCAGCCCGGGAGCGGGGTACAATGAGCAGTACTTC

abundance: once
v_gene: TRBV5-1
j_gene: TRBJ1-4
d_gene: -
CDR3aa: CASSADGYNEKLFF
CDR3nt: TGCGCCAGCAGCGCGGACGGATATAATGAAAAACTGTTTTTT

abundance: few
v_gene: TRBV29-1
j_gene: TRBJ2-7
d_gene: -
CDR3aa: CSVVRASSLLKTARYEQYF
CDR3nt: TGCAGCGTTGTGCGGGCCAGTTCACTATTAAAGACTGCAAGGTACGAGCAGTACTTC

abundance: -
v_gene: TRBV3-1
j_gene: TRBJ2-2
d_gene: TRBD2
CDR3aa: CASSQSWGGTGELFF
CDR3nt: TGTGCCAGCAGCCAATCATGGGGGGGCACCGGGGAGCTGTTTTTT

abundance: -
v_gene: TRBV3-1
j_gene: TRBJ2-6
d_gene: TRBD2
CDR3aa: CASRPGSGSLSGANVLTF
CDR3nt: TGTGCCAGCCGACCTGGTAGCGGGAGCCTCTCTGGGGCCAACGTCCTGACTTTC

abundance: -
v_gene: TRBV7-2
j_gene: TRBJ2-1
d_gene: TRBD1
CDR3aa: CASSLSRTGDNEQFF
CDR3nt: TGTGCCAGCAGCTTGAGTCGGACAGGGGACAATGAGCAGTTCTTC

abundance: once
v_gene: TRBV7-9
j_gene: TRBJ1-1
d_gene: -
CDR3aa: CASSLLSLGYTEAFF
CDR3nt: TGTGCCAGCAGCTTATTAAGCTTAGGTTACACTGAAGCTTTCTTT

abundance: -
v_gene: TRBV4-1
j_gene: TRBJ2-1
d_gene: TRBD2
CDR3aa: CASSQESSGSSYNEQFF
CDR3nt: TGCGCCAGCAGCCAAGAATCTAGCGGGAGCTCCTACAATGAGCAGTTCTTC

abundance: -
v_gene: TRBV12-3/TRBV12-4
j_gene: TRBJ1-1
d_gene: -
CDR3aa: CASSSSENDTEAFF
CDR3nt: TGTGCCAGCAGTTCGTCGGAAAACGACACTGAAGCTTTCTTT

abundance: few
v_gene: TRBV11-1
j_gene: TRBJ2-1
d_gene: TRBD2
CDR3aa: CASSLRLAGGISYNEQFF
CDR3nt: TGTGCCAGCAGCTTACGACTAGCGGGGGGTATTTCCTACAATGAGCAGTTCTTC

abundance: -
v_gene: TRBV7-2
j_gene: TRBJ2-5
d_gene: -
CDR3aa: CASGQGERETQYF
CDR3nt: TGTGCCAGCGGCCAAGGCGAGAGGGAAACCCAGTACTTC

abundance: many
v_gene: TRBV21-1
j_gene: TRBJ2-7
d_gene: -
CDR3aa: CASSTRTPSYEQYF
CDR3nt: TGTGCCAGCAGCACTAGGACTCCTTCCTACGAGCAGTACTTC

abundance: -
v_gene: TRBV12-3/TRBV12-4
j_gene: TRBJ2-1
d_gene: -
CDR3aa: CASTLSYNEQFF
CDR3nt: TGTGCCAGCACCCTAAGCTACAATGAGCAGTTCTTC

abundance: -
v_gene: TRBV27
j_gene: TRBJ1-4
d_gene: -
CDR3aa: CASSPGPNEKLFF
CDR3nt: TGTGCCAGCAGCCCCGGCCCCAATGAAAAACTGTTTTTT

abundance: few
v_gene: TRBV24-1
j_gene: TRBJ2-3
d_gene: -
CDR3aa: CATSDASGTDTQYF
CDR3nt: TGTGCCACCAGTGATGCTAGCGGCACAGATACGCAGTATTTT

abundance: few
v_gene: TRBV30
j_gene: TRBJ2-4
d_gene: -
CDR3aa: CAWSSGGQNIQYF
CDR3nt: TGTGCCTGGAGCTCAGGGGGGCAAAACATTCAGTACTTC

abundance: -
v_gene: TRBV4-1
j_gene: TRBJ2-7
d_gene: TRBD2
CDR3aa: CATTDSAGGNEQYF
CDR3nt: TGCGCCACCACTGACTCGGCGGGGGGGAACGAGCAGTACTTC

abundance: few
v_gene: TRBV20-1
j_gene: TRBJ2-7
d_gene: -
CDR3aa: CSARGRSEYEQYF
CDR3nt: TGCAGTGCTAGAGGACGATCGGAATACGAGCAGTACTTC

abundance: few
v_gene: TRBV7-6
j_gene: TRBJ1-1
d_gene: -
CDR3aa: CASSSLPNTEAFF
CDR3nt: TGTGCCAGCAGCTCCCTTCCGAACACTGAAGCTTTCTTT

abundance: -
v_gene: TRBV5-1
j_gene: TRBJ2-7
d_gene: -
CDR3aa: CASSLGGRGRSYEQYF
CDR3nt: TGCGCCAGCAGCTTGGGAGGGCGGGGTCGCTCCTACGAGCAGTACTTC

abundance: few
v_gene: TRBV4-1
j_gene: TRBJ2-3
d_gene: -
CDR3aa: CASSQWAPSTTDTQYF
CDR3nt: TGCGCCAGCAGCCAATGGGCCCCATCGACCACAGATACGCAGTATTTT

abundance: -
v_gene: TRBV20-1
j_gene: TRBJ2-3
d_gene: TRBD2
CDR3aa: CSAQSGGGVADTQYF
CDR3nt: TGCAGTGCACAGAGCGGCGGGGGGGTGGCAGATACGCAGTATTTT

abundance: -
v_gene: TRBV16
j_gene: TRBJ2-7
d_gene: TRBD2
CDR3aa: CASNQQSGGTYEQYF
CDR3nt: TGTGCCAGCAACCAGCAAAGCGGGGGGACCTACGAGCAGTACTTC

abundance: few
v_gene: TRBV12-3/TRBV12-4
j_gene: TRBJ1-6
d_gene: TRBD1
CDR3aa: CASTYPGQGNSPLHF
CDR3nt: TGTGCCAGCACCTACCCCGGACAGGGGAATTCACCCCTCCACTTT

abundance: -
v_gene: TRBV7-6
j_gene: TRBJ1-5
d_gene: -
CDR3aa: CASSLEAGESQPQHF
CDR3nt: TGTGCCAGCAGCTTAGAGGCAGGGGAAAGTCAGCCCCAGCATTTT

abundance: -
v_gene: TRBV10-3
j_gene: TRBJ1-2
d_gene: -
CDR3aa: CAISVRSQGINYGYTF
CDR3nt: TGTGCCATCAGTGTACGGAGCCAAGGAATTAACTATGGCTACACCTTC

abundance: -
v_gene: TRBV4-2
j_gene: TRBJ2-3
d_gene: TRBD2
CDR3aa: CASSPGLAIDTQYF
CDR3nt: TGTGCCAGCAGCCCGGGACTAGCGATCGATACGCAGTATTTT

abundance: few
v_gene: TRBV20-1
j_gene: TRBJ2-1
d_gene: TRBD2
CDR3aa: CSASLAGALSSYNEQFF
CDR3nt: TGCAGTGCCAGTCTAGCGGGAGCTCTTAGCTCCTACAATGAGCAGTTCTTC

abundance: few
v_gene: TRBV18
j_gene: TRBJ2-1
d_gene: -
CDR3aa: CASSPSTSSYNEQFF
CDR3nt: TGTGCCAGCTCACCGTCTACAAGCTCCTACAATGAGCAGTTCTTC